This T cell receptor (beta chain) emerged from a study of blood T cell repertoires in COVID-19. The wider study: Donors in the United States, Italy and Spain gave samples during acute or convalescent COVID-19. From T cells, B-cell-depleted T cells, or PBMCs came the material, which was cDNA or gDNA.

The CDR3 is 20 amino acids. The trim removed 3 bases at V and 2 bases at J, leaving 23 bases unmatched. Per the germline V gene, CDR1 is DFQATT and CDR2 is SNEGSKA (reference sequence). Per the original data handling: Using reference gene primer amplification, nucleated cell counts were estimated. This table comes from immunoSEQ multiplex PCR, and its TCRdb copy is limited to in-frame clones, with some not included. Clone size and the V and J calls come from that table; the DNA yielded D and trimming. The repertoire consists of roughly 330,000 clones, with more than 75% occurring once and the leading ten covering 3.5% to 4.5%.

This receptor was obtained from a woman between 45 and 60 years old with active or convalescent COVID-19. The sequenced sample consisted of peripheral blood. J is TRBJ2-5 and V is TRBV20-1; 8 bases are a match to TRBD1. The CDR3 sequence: CSASGLLGERQGRRQETQYF. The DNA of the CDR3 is TGCAGTGCTAGTGGCCTCTTGGGGGAAAGACAGGGGCGCAGGCAAGAGACCCAGTACTTC.